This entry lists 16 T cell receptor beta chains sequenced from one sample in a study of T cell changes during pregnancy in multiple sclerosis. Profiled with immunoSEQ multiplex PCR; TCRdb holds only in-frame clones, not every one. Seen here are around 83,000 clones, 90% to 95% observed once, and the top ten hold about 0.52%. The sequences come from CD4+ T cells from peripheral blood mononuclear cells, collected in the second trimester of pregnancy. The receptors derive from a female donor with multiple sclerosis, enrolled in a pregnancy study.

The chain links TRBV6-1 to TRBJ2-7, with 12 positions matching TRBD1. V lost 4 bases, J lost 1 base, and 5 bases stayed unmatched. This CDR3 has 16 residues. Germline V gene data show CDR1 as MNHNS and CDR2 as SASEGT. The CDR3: CASSGAGQGASYEQYF. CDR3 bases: TGTGCCAGCAGTGGAGCGGGACAGGGGGCTTCCTACGAGCAGTACTTC.

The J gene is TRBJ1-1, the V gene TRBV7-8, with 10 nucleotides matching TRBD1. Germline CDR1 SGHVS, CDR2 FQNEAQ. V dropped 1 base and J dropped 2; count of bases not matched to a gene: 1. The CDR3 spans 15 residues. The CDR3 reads CASSLVTGGNTEAFF. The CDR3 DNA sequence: TGTGCCAGCAGCTTAGTGACAGGGGGCAACACTGAAGCTTTCTTT. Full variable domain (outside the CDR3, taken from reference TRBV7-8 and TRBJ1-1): GAGVSQSPRYKVAKRGQDVALRCDPISGHVSLFWYQQALGQGPEFLTYFQNEAQLDKSGLPSDRFFAERPEGSVSTLKIQRTQQEDSAVYLCASSLVTGGNTEAFFGQGTRLTVV.

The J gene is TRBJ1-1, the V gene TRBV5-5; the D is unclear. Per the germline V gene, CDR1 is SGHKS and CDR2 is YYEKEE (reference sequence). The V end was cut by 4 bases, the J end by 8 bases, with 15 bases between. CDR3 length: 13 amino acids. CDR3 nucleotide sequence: TGTGCCAGCAGCCTGGCAGGTACCACAGAAGCTTTCTTT. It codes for CASSLAGTTEAFF.

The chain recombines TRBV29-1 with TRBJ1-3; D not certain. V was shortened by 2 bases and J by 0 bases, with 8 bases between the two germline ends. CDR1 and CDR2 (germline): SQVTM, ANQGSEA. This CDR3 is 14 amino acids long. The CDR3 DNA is TGCAGCGTTGAACGGCGGAGCTCTGGAAACACCATATATTTT. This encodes CSVERRSSGNTIYF.

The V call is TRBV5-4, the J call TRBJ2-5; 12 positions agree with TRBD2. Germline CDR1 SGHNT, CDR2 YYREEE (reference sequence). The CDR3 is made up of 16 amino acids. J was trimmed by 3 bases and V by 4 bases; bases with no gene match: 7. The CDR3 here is CASSLAGGRRKETQYF. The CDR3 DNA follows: TGTGCCAGCAGCCTAGCGGGAGGGCGGAGGAAAGAGACCCAGTACTTC.

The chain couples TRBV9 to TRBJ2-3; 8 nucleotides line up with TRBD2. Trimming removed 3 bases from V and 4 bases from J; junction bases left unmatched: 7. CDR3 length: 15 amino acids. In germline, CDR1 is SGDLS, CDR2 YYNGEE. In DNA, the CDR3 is TGTGCCAGCAGCGGAGCGGGAGTACGAGCAGATACGCAGTATTTT. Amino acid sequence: CASSGAGVRADTQYF.

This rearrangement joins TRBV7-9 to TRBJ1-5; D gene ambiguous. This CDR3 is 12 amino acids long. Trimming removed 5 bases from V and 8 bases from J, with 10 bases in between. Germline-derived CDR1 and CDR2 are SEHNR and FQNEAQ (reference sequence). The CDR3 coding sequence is TGTGCCAGCAGCCACCCCGGGAAGCCCCAGCATTTT. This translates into CASSHPGKPQHF. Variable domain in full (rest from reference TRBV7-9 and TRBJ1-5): DTGVSQNPRHKITKRGQNVTFRCDPISEHNRLYWYRQTLGQGPEFLTYFQNEAQLEKSRLLSDRFSAERPKGSFSTLEIQRTEQGDSAMYLCASSHPGKPQHFGDGTRLSIL.

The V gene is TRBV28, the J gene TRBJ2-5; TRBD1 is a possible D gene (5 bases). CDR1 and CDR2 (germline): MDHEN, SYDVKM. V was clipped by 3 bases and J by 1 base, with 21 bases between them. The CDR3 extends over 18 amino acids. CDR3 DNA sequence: TGTGCCAGCAGTTTCAGAAAATGGACAAGGGGTGCCCAAGAGACCCAGTACTTC. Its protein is CASSFRKWTRGAQETQYF.

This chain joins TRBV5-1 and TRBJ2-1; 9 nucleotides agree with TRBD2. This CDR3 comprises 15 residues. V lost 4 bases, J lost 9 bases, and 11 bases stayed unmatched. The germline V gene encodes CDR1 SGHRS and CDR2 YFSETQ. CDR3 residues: CASSLRLAEPAEQFF. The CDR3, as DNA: TGCGCCAGCAGCCTCCGACTAGCGGAGCCCGCTGAGCAGTTCTTC.

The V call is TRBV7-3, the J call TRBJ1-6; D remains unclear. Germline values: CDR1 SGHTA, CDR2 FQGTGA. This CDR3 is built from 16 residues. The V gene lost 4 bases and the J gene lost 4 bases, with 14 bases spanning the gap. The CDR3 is CASSSAGSRYNSPLHF. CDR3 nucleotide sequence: TGTGCCAGCAGCTCCGCAGGCAGCCGTTATAATTCACCCCTCCACTTT.

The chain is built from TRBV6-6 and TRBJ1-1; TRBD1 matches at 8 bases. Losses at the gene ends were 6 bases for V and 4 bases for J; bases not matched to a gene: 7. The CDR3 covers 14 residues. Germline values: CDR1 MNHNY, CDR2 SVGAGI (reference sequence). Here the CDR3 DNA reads TGTGCCAGCAGCCCAGGGGGCCGGGGCACTGAAGCTTTCTTT. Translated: CASSPGGRGTEAFF.

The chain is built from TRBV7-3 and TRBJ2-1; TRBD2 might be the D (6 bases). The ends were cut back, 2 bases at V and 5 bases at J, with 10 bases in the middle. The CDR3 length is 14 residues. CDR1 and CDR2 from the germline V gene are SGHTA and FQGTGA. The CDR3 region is CASSLGGINNEQFF. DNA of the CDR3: TGTGCCAGCAGCTTAGGGGGGATCAACAATGAGCAGTTCTTC.

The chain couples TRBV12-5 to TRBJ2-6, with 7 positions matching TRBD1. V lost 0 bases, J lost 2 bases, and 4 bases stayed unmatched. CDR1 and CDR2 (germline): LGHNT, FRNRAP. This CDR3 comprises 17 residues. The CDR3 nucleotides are TGTGCTAGTGGTTTGGTCGTGGGGACAGCTGGGGCCAACGTCCTGACTTTC. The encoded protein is CASGLVVGTAGANVLTF.

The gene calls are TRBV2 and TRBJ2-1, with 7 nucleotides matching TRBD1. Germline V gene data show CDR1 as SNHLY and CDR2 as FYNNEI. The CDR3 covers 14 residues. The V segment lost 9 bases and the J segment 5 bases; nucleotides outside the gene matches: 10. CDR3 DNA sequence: TGTGCCAGGGACAGGCGACAAACAAACAATGAGCAGTTCTTC. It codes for CARDRRQTNNEQFF.

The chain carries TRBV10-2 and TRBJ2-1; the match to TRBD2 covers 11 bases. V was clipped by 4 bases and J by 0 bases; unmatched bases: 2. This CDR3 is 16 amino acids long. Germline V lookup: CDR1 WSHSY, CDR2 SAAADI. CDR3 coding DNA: TGCGCCAGCAGTGTCACTAGCGGGAGCTCCTACAATGAGCAGTTCTTC. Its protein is CASSVTSGSSYNEQFF.

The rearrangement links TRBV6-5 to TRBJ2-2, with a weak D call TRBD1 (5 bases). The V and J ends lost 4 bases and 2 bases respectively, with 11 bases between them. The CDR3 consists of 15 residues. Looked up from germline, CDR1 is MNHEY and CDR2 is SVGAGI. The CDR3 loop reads CASSSRTRNTGELFF. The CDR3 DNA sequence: TGTGCCAGCAGTTCTCGGACAAGAAACACCGGGGAGCTGTTTTTT.